These 21 T cell receptor beta chains were sequenced from one sample in a study of cytomegalovirus exposure and HLA in healthy donors. It was with 60 Vbeta and 13 Jbeta primers that the PCR ran. Libraries were prepared by immunoSEQ multiplex PCR; TCRdb keeps only in-frame clonotypes and omits some of them. The sample consists of around 150,000 clones, around 85% of them appearing once. Material: PBMCs. These receptors were collected from a human donor in good health.

The chain employs TRBV27 and TRBJ2-7; possible D gene TRBD1, 6 bases. CDR3 length: 15 residues. The germline gives CDR1 MNHEY, CDR2 SMNVEV (reference sequence). The ends were cut back, 6 bases at V and 4 bases at J, with 19 bases in the middle. CDR3 residues: CASSPLGQALYEQYF. CDR3 nucleotide sequence: TGTGCCAGCAGCCCACTGGGACAAGCGCTATACGAGCAGTACTTC.

The V and J genes are TRBV19 and TRBJ2-7; D ambiguous. Germline CDR1 LNHDA, CDR2 SQIVND (reference sequence). The V gene lost 0 bases and the J gene lost 0 bases, with 6 bases spanning the gap. There are 14 residues in the CDR3. CDR3 sequence reads: CASSIDTSSYEQYF. The DNA of the CDR3 is TGTGCCAGTAGTATAGACACGAGCTCCTACGAGCAGTACTTC.

The rearrangement uses TRBV29-1 and TRBJ2-3, with D possibly matching TRBD2 (5 bases). Between the trimmed V and J ends, which lost 0 bases and 2 bases, there was a span of 6 bases. The CDR3 has 13 residues. Germline V gene sequence: CDR1 SQVTM, CDR2 ANQGSEA. The CDR3 coding sequence is TGCAGCGTTGAAGACGGGGACACAGATACGCAGTATTTT. Translation: CSVEDGDTDTQYF.

This chain uses TRBV15 with TRBJ2-7; D possibly corresponds to TRBD1 (6 bases). Trimming took off 5 bases at V and 3 bases at J, with 11 bases between the two ends. Germline CDR1 and CDR2: LNHNV and YYDKDF (reference sequence). CDR3 length equals 13 residues. The CDR3 loop reads CATSVDRFYEQYF. DNA for the CDR3: TGTGCCACCAGCGTCGACAGGTTCTACGAGCAGTACTTC.

This clone occurred a few times. The gene calls are TRBV4-1 and TRBJ1-1; a weak D match, TRBD1 (6 bases). The V gene lost 3 bases and the J gene lost 0 bases, with 11 bases spanning the gap. This CDR3 comprises 15 residues. Germline CDR1 reads MGHRA; CDR2 reads YSYEKL. CDR3: CASSHITGLNTEAFF. The CDR3 coding sequence is TGCGCCAGCAGCCACATTACAGGGTTGAACACTGAAGCTTTCTTT.

The chain recombines TRBV6-5 with TRBJ2-3; D not certain. Looked up from germline, CDR1 is MNHEY and CDR2 is SVGAGI. The CDR3 sequence is 11 residues long. The V gene lost 4 bases and the J gene lost 4 bases, with 3 bases spanning the gap. CDR3 in DNA: TGTGCCAGCAGTTTAGCAGATACGCAGTATTTT. It is translated as CASSLADTQYF.

The gene calls are TRBV2 and TRBJ1-2, with D possibly matching TRBD1 (6 bases). V was pared by 7 bases and J by 8 bases, with 20 bases between. The CDR3 consists of 14 residues. Germline CDR1 and CDR2: SNHLY and FYNNEI. This CDR3 reads CASTSVGAAEGYTF. The CDR3 DNA reads TGTGCCAGCACCTCGGTGGGGGCCGCGGAAGGCTACACCTTC. The full variable domain, in which reference TRBV2 and TRBJ1-2 provide the parts outside the CDR3, is EPEVTQTPSHQVTQMGQEVILRCVPISNHLYFYWYRQILGQKVEFLVSFYNNEISEKSEIFDDQFSVERPDGSNFTLKIRSTKLEDSAMYFCASTSVGAAEGYTFGSGTRLTVV.

This clone was counted once. The chain is built from TRBV2 and TRBJ2-1; TRBD2 matches at 16 bases. V trimming: 8 bases; J trimming: 7 bases; junction bases outside the gene matches: 14. Germline V CDR1 and CDR2: SNHLY, FYNNEI. The CDR3 loop spans 18 amino acids. The CDR3 is CASGAPGTSGGAWNEQFF. The DNA of the CDR3 is TGTGCCAGCGGAGCCCCGGGGACTAGCGGGGGGGCCTGGAATGAGCAGTTCTTC.

This clone is a singleton in its sample. This sequence joins TRBV13 and TRBJ1-2; 10 bases align to TRBD1. The V segment lost 1 base and the J segment 6 bases; nucleotides outside the gene matches: 8. This CDR3 has 16 residues. CDR1 and CDR2 (germline): PRHDT, FYEKMQ (reference sequence). For the CDR3, the DNA is TGTGCCAGCAGCTTAGCCGGGACAGGGGATATGGATGGCTACACCTTC. Translated: CASSLAGTGDMDGYTF.

A few counts support this clone. CDR3 DNA: TGTGCCAGCAGGACGGGACAGGGGGGGACTGAAGCTTTCTTT. Its translation: CASRTGQGGTEAFF. The V call is TRBV2, the J call TRBJ1-1; TRBD1 matches at 11 bases. CDR1 and CDR2 (germline): SNHLY, FYNNEI. Germline trimming cut 6 bases from V and 5 bases from J; bases unmatched to any gene: 5. CDR3 size: 14 residues.

This clone showed up just once. The rearrangement uses TRBV13 and TRBJ1-2; 8 bases map to TRBD1. Germline V gene data show CDR1 as PRHDT and CDR2 as FYEKMQ (reference sequence). J gave up 9 bases and V 4 bases, and 13 bases lay outside the gene matches. The CDR3 totals 15 residues. The CDR3 region has the DNA TGTGCCAGCAGCTCGTCCGACAGGGGCCCCTTCAGCTACACCTTC. It is translated as CASSSSDRGPFSYTF.

This clone appeared a single time. The chain combines TRBV12-5 with TRBJ2-5; possibly TRBD1 for D (6 bases). V gave up 5 bases and J gave up 1 base, with 14 bases separating them. The CDR3 runs to 15 residues. Germline values: CDR1 LGHNT, CDR2 FRNRAP. CDR3 bases: TGTGCTAGTGGTCCCCAGGGACACCTCCAAGAGACCCAGTACTTC. This translates into CASGPQGHLQETQYF. Complete variable domain (other parts from reference TRBV12-5 and TRBJ2-5): DARVTQTPRHKVTEMGQEVTMRCQPILGHNTVFWYRQTMMQGLELLAYFRNRAPLDDSGMPKDRFSAEMPDATLATLKIQPSEPRDSAVYFCASGPQGHLQETQYFGPGTRLLVL.

The rearrangement links TRBV5-1 to TRBJ2-3, with 9 bases lining up with TRBD2. This CDR3 has 15 amino acids. The germline V gene encodes CDR1 SGHRS and CDR2 YFSETQ. Unmatched junction bases numbered 8, after V lost 4 bases and J lost 5 bases. The CDR3 loop is CASSPDGLALDTQYF. The CDR3 DNA follows: TGCGCCAGCAGCCCGGACGGACTAGCGTTAGATACGCAGTATTTT.

This rearrangement joins TRBV7-2 to TRBJ1-5; 7 bases are shared with TRBD1. The CDR3 loop spans 15 amino acids. The trim removed 6 bases at V and 3 bases at J, leaving 8 bases unmatched. Per germline, CDR1 SGHTA and CDR2 FQGNSA. CDR3 nucleotide sequence: TGTGCCAGCAGTTCTCAGCAGGGGGTCAATCAGCCCCAGCATTTT. It translates to CASSSQQGVNQPQHF. Based on the CDR3 plus reference TRBV7-2 and TRBJ1-5, the full variable domain is GAGVSQSPSNKVTEKGKDVELRCDPISGHTALYWYRQSLGQGLEFLIYFQGNSAPDKSGLPSDRFSAERTGGSVSTLTIQRTQQEDSAVYLCASSSQQGVNQPQHFGDGTRLSIL.

V and J are TRBV7-9 and TRBJ1-2; D gene unclear. Germline loops: CDR1 SEHNR, CDR2 FQNEAQ (reference sequence). The CDR3 consists of 11 residues. The V gene lost 1 base and the J gene lost 7 bases, with 4 bases spanning the gap. CDR3 in amino acids: CASSLERGYTF. CDR3 in DNA: TGTGCCAGCAGCTTAGAGCGTGGCTACACCTTC.

V and J are TRBV7-9 and TRBJ1-2; a weak D match, TRBD1 (5 bases). V was pared by 1 base and J by 6 bases, with 12 bases between. This CDR3 contains 14 residues. Germline lookup yields CDR1 SEHNR and CDR2 FQNEAQ (reference sequence). CDR3 in amino acids: CASSLGEGKDGYTF. CDR3 DNA: TGTGCCAGCAGCTTAGGGGAGGGGAAGGATGGCTACACCTTC.

This chain connects TRBV7-2 to TRBJ2-7; possible D gene TRBD1, 5 bases. Trimming took 0 bases from V and 2 from J, leaving 11 bases between them. The CDR3 has 15 residues. Germline CDR1 is SGHTA and CDR2 is FQGNSA. This chain's CDR3 is CASSLAQGRTYEQYF. The DNA of the CDR3 is TGTGCCAGCAGCTTAGCGCAGGGAAGGACCTACGAGCAGTACTTC.

This clone has just a few counts. This chain links TRBV19 with TRBJ2-1, with D perhaps matching TRBD1 (5 bases). Trimming removed 1 base at V and 1 base at J, with 8 bases between. Germline V gene sequence: CDR1 LNHDA, CDR2 SQIVND (reference sequence). The CDR3 sequence is 15 residues long. The CDR3 nucleotides are TGTGCCAGTAGTATAGTTGACAGATCCTACAATGAGCAGTTCTTC. Translated, it gives CASSIVDRSYNEQFF.

This clone was recorded a few times. The CDR3 DNA reads TGTGCTTCCAATCGGGGGACTCCGAACACCGGGGAGCTGTTTTTT. The encoded protein is CASNRGTPNTGELFF. The chain has TRBV12-5 and TRBJ2-2; the D gene is possibly TRBD2 (6 bases). The CDR3 spans 15 residues. In germline, CDR1 is LGHNT, CDR2 FRNRAP. V was pared by 11 bases and J by 0 bases, with 16 bases between.

The chain is built from TRBV27 and TRBJ1-3, with D tentatively TRBD1 (5 bases). V dropped 3 bases and J dropped 2 bases, with 8 bases sitting between them. The CDR3 is made up of 14 amino acids. The V gene's germline CDR1 is MNHEY and CDR2 SMNVEV (reference sequence). CDR3 protein: CASSFSRAGNTIYF. Here the CDR3 DNA reads TGTGCCAGCAGTTTTTCCAGGGCTGGAAACACCATATATTTT.

The chain joins TRBV18 to TRBJ2-7; TRBD1 might be the D (6 bases). Germline V gene sequence: CDR1 KGHSH, CDR2 LQKENI. The CDR3 runs to 13 residues. V was cut by 7 bases and J by 2 bases, with 12 bases left in between. This CDR3 is CASFPGDPYEQYF. The CDR3 DNA sequence: TGTGCCAGCTTCCCAGGGGATCCCTACGAGCAGTACTTC.